These 9 T cell receptor beta chains originate from one sample sequenced in a study of cytomegalovirus exposure and HLA in healthy donors (dated by TCRdb to about 2017). Libraries came from the immunoSEQ multiplex PCR assay. A mixture of 60 forward primers for TCR Vbeta segments and 13 reverse primers for TCR Jbeta segments was used in the multiplex PCR. TCRdb's version of the immuneACCESS table is confined to in-frame rearrangements and falls short of the full clone set. An unresolved V gene accounts for under half of the shortfall where checked; the remainder is of unknown origin. The sample table shows approximately 190,000 clones, and 65% to 85% are seen once. 1.5% to 2% of the sample rests with the top ten. The sample comprised PBMCs. The receptors were sampled from a man in his forties in good health and CMV-seropositive.

Of note for this clone: This sample includes further DNA sequences coding for the same CDR3. The chain uses TRBV9 and TRBJ1-2, with D possibly being TRBD1 (5 bases). This CDR3 has 14 amino acids. The V end was cut by 0 bases, the J end by 0 bases, with 6 bases between. Germline CDR1 reads SGDLS; CDR2 reads YYNGEE. CDR3 bases: TGTGCCAGCAGCGTAGCGGACACTAACTATGGCTACACCTTC. Protein: CASSVADTNYGYTF.

V gene TRBV5-1 combines with J gene TRBJ2-7; 10 bases line up with TRBD2. This CDR3 comprises 18 residues. V lost 3 bases and J lost 2; bases outside the gene matches: 14. CDR1 is SGHRS, CDR2 YFSETQ, per germline. The chain's CDR3 is CASSSRPFSGRTTYEQYF. Here the CDR3 DNA reads TGCGCCAGCAGCTCTCGTCCTTTTAGCGGGAGGACCACCTACGAGCAGTACTTC.

In DNA form, the CDR3 reads TGTGCCAGCATGGGCCGGCAGTTGAATTCACCCCTCCACTTT. Translation gives CASMGRQLNSPLHF. The chain couples TRBV2 to TRBJ1-6; unclear D gene. V lost 7 bases and J 7 bases, leaving 14 bases between the germline ends. CDR1 is SNHLY, CDR2 FYNNEI, per germline. The length of the CDR3 is 14 residues.

V and J are TRBV10-3 and TRBJ2-1, with 10 bases identical to TRBD2. The CDR3 covers 15 residues. The germline V gene has CDR1 ENHRY and CDR2 SYGVKD. V gave up 3 bases and J gave up 8 bases; unmatched junction bases: 7. CDR3 sequence reads: CAISDRAGGPDEQFF. The CDR3 region has the DNA TGTGCCATCAGTGATAGAGCGGGAGGGCCGGATGAGCAGTTCTTC.

The chain employs TRBV2 and TRBJ1-1, with 9 positions matching TRBD1. Germline CDR1 SNHLY, CDR2 FYNNEI. With V trimmed by 7 bases and J by 5 bases, 5 bases remained unmatched. There are 13 residues in the CDR3. CDR3 DNA sequence: TGTGCCAGCAACCCACAGGGGGCAACTGAAGCTTTCTTT. This translates into CASNPQGATEAFF.

This chain joins TRBV7-8 and TRBJ2-1, with D possibly TRBD2 on 6 matching bases. Per the germline V gene, CDR1 is SGHVS and CDR2 is FQNEAQ. The CDR3 contains 17 residues. V dropped 5 bases and J dropped 2 bases, with 19 bases sitting between them. This CDR3 reads CASSHAPRRRAYNEQFF. CDR3 in DNA: TGTGCCAGCAGCCACGCCCCCCGGCGGAGGGCCTACAATGAGCAGTTCTTC.

The chain links TRBV6-1 to TRBJ2-5; a weak D match, TRBD2 (6 bases). V was cut by 0 bases and J by 1 base, with 9 bases left in between. Germline assignment: CDR1 MNHNS and CDR2 SASEGT. The CDR3 totals 15 residues. CDR3 DNA sequence: TGTGCCAGCAGTGAAGCGGGAGGTGCCCAAGAGACCCAGTACTTC. The encoded protein is CASSEAGGAQETQYF.

This sequence joins TRBV6-5 and TRBJ1-3; D gene ambiguous. V dropped 0 bases and J dropped 3 bases, with 12 bases sitting between them. This CDR3 has 16 residues. Germline V gene lookup returns CDR1 MNHEY and CDR2 SVGAGI. CDR3 sequence (DNA): TGTGCCAGCAGTTACTCCGGTCCGAGCGATGGAAACACCATATATTTT. Protein: CASSYSGPSDGNTIYF.

This clone was found once. This rearrangement joins TRBV19 to TRBJ1-5; 9 bases align to TRBD1. The CDR3 runs 13 residues. Unmatched junction bases numbered 2, after V lost 6 bases and J lost 5 bases. The germline gives CDR1 LNHDA, CDR2 SQIVND (reference sequence). The CDR3 is CASSRQGDQPQHF. DNA for the CDR3: TGTGCCAGTAGCCGACAGGGGGATCAGCCCCAGCATTTT. The whole variable domain, remainder taken from reference TRBV19 and TRBJ1-5, is DGGITQSPKYLFRKEGQNVTLSCEQNLNHDAMYWYRQDPGQGLRLIYYSQIVNDFQKGDIAEGYSVSREKKESFPLTVTSAQKNPTAFYLCASSRQGDQPQHFGDGTRLSIL.